The 23 T cell receptor beta chains below all came from one sample that was sequenced in a study of blood T cell repertoires in COVID-19. Measured with immunoSEQ multiplex PCR; TCRdb has only the in-frame clones, and not every one. The sample records about 130,000 clones, 75% to 90% being singletons. The sample was peripheral blood. The source is a man aged 55 to 70 with active or convalescent COVID-19.

This clone was observed a few times. The gene calls are TRBV10-1 and TRBJ2-3; D possibly corresponds to TRBD1 (6 bases). Per germline, CDR1 WNHNN and CDR2 SYGVQD (reference sequence). The V gene lost 2 bases and the J gene lost 5 bases, with 8 bases spanning the gap. The CDR3 covers 13 residues. In DNA form, the CDR3 reads TGCGCCAGCAGTGAGAAGGGGGTAGATACGCAGTATTTT. It translates to CASSEKGVDTQYF.

The J gene is TRBJ2-3, the V gene TRBV6-2 or TRBV6-3, with D possibly matching TRBD2 (6 bases). The CDR3 length is 16 residues. Germline CDR1 and CDR2: MNHEY and SVGEGT. V dropped 2 bases and J dropped 6 bases, with 18 bases sitting between them. CDR3 in DNA: TGTGCCAGCAGTTACACCTCGCGGGGTCCTTCGGATACGCAGTATTTT. It yields the protein CASSYTSRGPSDTQYF.

The J gene is TRBJ1-6, the V gene TRBV11-2; the D gene is possibly TRBD1 (6 bases). This CDR3 contains 14 residues. The V gene's germline CDR1 is SGHAT and CDR2 FQNNGV. Trimming took off 6 bases at V and 9 bases at J, with 15 bases between the two ends. CDR3 coding DNA: TGTGCCAGCAGGGTTGGGGGCACCGGTTCACCCCTCCACTTT. Amino acids: CASRVGGTGSPLHF.

This clone was found once. This chain uses TRBV24-1 with TRBJ1-2; no clear D. Between the trimmed V and J ends, which lost 5 bases and 7 bases, there was a span of 16 bases. This CDR3 is built from 14 residues. CDR1 KGHDR and CDR2 SFDVKD come from the germline V gene. CDR3 amino acids: CATSGRVASSGYTF. The CDR3 coding sequence is TGTGCCACCAGTGGGAGGGTTGCGTCTTCTGGCTACACCTTC.

The chain uses TRBV5-6 and TRBJ2-7, with 9 bases matching TRBD1. This CDR3 is built from 14 residues. CDR1 and CDR2 from the germline V gene are SGHDT and YYEEEE. V gave up 5 bases and J gave up 4 bases; unmatched junction bases: 7. The CDR3 coding sequence is TGTGCCAGCAGTCCCGGGACAGGGCTGTACGAGCAGTACTTC. Protein sequence: CASSPGTGLYEQYF.

This chain connects TRBV11-2 to TRBJ2-3; D not certain. Per the germline V gene, CDR1 is SGHAT and CDR2 is FQNNGV. This CDR3 spans 12 amino acids. V lost 6 bases and J 4 bases, leaving 8 bases between the germline ends. The CDR3 nucleotides are TGTGCCAGCAGTTCCCGAGCAGATACGCAGTATTTT. Its translation is CASSSRADTQYF.

V is TRBV28 and J is TRBJ2-3; 8 nucleotides agree with TRBD2. The germline gives CDR1 MDHEN, CDR2 SYDVKM. V lost 5 bases to trimming and J lost 7 bases; unmatched junction nucleotides: 8. This CDR3 has 14 residues. CDR3 coding DNA: TGTGCCAGCAGTGGAGCGGGAGTCGATAATACGCAGTATTTT. This sequence encodes CASSGAGVDNTQYF.

The rearrangement uses TRBV18 and TRBJ2-1; D unresolved. There are 14 residues in the CDR3. Between the trimmed V and J ends, which lost 3 bases and 6 bases, there was a span of 12 bases. Germline CDR1 and CDR2: KGHSH and LQKENI. CDR3 in DNA: TGTGCCAGCTCACCGCGGCCCGACCCCAATGAGCAGTTCTTC. This sequence encodes CASSPRPDPNEQFF. Supplemented by reference TRBV18 and TRBJ2-1, the full variable domain reads NAGVMQNPRHLVRRRGQEARLRCSPMKGHSHVYWYRQLPEEGLKFMVYLQKENIIDESGMPKERFSAEFPKEGPSILRIQQVVRGDSAAYFCASSPRPDPNEQFFGPGTRLTVL.

The V and J genes are TRBV27 and TRBJ1-2; D perhaps matches TRBD1 (6 bases). Trimming pared 2 bases from V and 6 bases from J, leaving 19 bases between. CDR1 is MNHEY and CDR2 is SMNVEV in the germline V gene (reference sequence). The CDR3 length is 16 residues. CDR3 residues: CASSLPRDTLGHGYTF. The CDR3 coding sequence is TGTGCCAGCAGTTTACCCCGGGACACCCTAGGCCATGGCTACACCTTC.

The V and J genes are TRBV30 and TRBJ2-7, with TRBD2 matching over 7 bases. V lost 5 bases and J lost 5; bases outside the gene matches: 15. Germline CDR1 GTSNPN, CDR2 SVGIG (reference sequence). This CDR3 has 15 residues. CDR3 in DNA: TGTGCCTGGGGGGCAGGCCTTGGCGGGGGTAACGAGCAGTACTTC. It translates to CAWGAGLGGGNEQYF.

The CDR3 spells CASSFGTLIKNEQFF. The CDR3 DNA reads as TGTGCCAGCAGCTTCGGGACTCTTATTAAAAATGAGCAGTTCTTC. The chain carries TRBV5-6 and TRBJ2-1; possible D gene TRBD2, 6 bases. Trimming shortened V by 2 bases and J by 7 bases, and 16 bases separated the two germline ends. Germline lookup yields CDR1 SGHDT and CDR2 YYEEEE. CDR3 size: 15 residues.

V usage is TRBV7-8 and J usage is TRBJ1-4; TRBD1 matches at 12 bases. The germline V gene has CDR1 SGHVS and CDR2 FQNEAQ. There are 15 residues in the CDR3. The J segment lost 7 bases and the V segment lost 4 bases, leaving 4 bases of the junction unmatched. The chain's CDR3 is CASSSGQGAGEKLFF. CDR3 DNA sequence: TGTGCCAGCAGCTCGGGACAGGGGGCGGGTGAAAAACTGTTTTTT.

This chain uses TRBV5-1 with TRBJ1-1; 7 bases are a match to TRBD1. Trimming at V came to 1 base and at J to 3 bases, leaving 3 bases not matched to a gene. From germline, CDR1 is SGHRS and CDR2 YFSETQ. The CDR3 totals 14 residues. The CDR3 sequence: CASSLHQGDTEAFF. In DNA form, the CDR3 reads TGCGCCAGCAGCTTGCACCAGGGGGACACTGAAGCTTTCTTT.

The chain couples TRBV5-6 to TRBJ2-2; 10 nucleotides agree with TRBD1. Looked up from germline, CDR1 is SGHDT and CDR2 is YYEEEE. The CDR3 has 15 residues. The ends lost 4 bases at V and 10 bases at J; junction bases unmatched: 10. The CDR3 reads CASSPGTGEPKELFF. The CDR3 DNA follows: TGTGCCAGCAGCCCCGGGACAGGGGAACCAAAGGAGCTGTTTTTT.

The chain employs TRBV7-6 and TRBJ1-5, with a possible D match to TRBD1 (5 bases). V was clipped by 1 base and J by 6 bases, with 7 bases between them. The CDR3 consists of 13 residues. Germline lookup yields CDR1 SGHVS and CDR2 FNYEAQ. In DNA, the CDR3 is TGTGCCAGCAGCTTAGGCGGGGCTCAGCCCCAGCATTTT. Amino acid sequence: CASSLGGAQPQHF.

The V call is TRBV6-2 or TRBV6-3, the J call TRBJ2-7, with D possibly matching TRBD1 (5 bases). V was shortened by 1 base and J by 5 bases, with 9 bases between the two germline ends. The germline CDR1 and CDR2 sequences are MNHEY and SVGEGT. The CDR3 spans 13 residues. The CDR3 DNA sequence: TGTGCCAGCAGTTACTTCGGACACGACGAGCAGTACTTC. This codes for CASSYFGHDEQYF.

V and J are TRBV6-6 and TRBJ1-4, with 7 bases that match TRBD1. V lost 2 bases, J lost 8 bases, and 8 bases stayed unmatched. The germline V gene encodes CDR1 MNHNY and CDR2 SVGAGI (reference sequence). The CDR3 runs to 15 residues. The CDR3 nucleotides are TGTGCCAGCAGTTACCGAGGGGGCGGAGGGGAAAAACTGTTTTTT. Translation: CASSYRGGGGEKLFF.

This rearrangement joins TRBV6-1 to TRBJ2-7; TRBD1 matches at 11 bases. Germline loops: CDR1 MNHNS, CDR2 SASEGT. V gave up 1 base and J gave up 5 bases; unmatched junction bases: 4. CDR3 length equals 15 residues. Here the CDR3 reads CASSEGTGGRDEQYF. The CDR3 nucleotides are TGTGCCAGCAGTGAAGGGACAGGGGGCCGTGACGAGCAGTACTTC.

V is TRBV19 and J is TRBJ1-5; possible D gene TRBD1, 5 bases. With 9 bases removed from V and 2 bases from J, the gap between germline ends came to 17 bases. The CDR3 extends over 15 amino acids. Germline loops: CDR1 LNHDA, CDR2 SQIVND (reference sequence). CDR3 sequence reads: CASSSQGGGNQPQHF. DNA for the CDR3: TGTGCCAGCTCGAGTCAGGGAGGAGGCAATCAGCCCCAGCATTTT. Based on the CDR3 plus reference TRBV19 and TRBJ1-5, the full variable domain is DGGITQSPKYLFRKEGQNVTLSCEQNLNHDAMYWYRQDPGQGLRLIYYSQIVNDFQKGDIAEGYSVSREKKESFPLTVTSAQKNPTAFYLCASSSQGGGNQPQHFGDGTRLSIL.

A single count supports this clone. The J gene is TRBJ1-6, the V gene TRBV4-3; D may be TRBD1 (6 bases). Germline V gene lookup returns CDR1 LGHNA and CDR2 YSLEER. V lost 5 bases, J lost 0 bases, and 14 bases lay in between. The CDR3 is 17 amino acids. The DNA of the CDR3 is TGCGCCAGCAGCTCGGGGGGCGCGAGCTCCTATAATTCACCCCTCCACTTT. Protein sequence: CASSSGGASSYNSPLHF.

The chain links TRBV30 to TRBJ1-5; D uncertain. Germline assignment: CDR1 GTSNPN and CDR2 SVGIG (reference sequence). The length of the CDR3 is 14 residues. Trimming removed 1 base from V and 6 bases from J, with 13 bases in between. The CDR3 loop reads CAWSGGTPVQPQHF. CDR3 nucleotides: TGTGCCTGGAGTGGAGGCACCCCTGTTCAGCCCCAGCATTTT.

The chain is built from TRBV7-3 and TRBJ2-3; TRBD2 matches 14 bases. This CDR3 spans 21 amino acids. J gave up 4 bases and V 4 bases, and 19 bases lay outside the gene matches. Germline-derived CDR1 and CDR2 are SGHTA and FQGTGA. CDR3 nucleotides: TGTGCCAGCAGCTCGCAAGACGGACTAGCGGGAGGACGCAAAACCCCAGATACGCAGTATTTT. Residues: CASSSQDGLAGGRKTPDTQYF.

In this sample, this clone turned up once. The chain combines TRBV27 with TRBJ1-5, with 9 bases lining up with TRBD1. After removal of 3 bases from V and 7 bases from J, the junction contained 7 bases not matched to a gene. The CDR3 contains 15 residues. Germline CDR1 MNHEY, CDR2 SMNVEV (reference sequence). The CDR3: CASSFVYRGRQPQHF. In nucleotides, the CDR3 is TGTGCCAGCAGTTTCGTGTACAGGGGGCGGCAGCCCCAGCATTTT.